This record looks at one TCR beta chain sequence and its context. The sample comes from a study of OX40 agonist ivuxolimab in advanced cancers. Generated by immunoSEQ multiplex PCR, the TCRdb table keeps only in-frame clones and is missing some. The data hold 70,000 to 90,000 clones, with around 90% observed a single time. V shed 2 bases, J shed 5 bases, and the junction held 4 bases outside the gene matches. Germline-derived CDR1 and CDR2 are MNHEY and SVGAGI. The CDR3 is made up of 14 amino acids. The V call is TRBV6-5, the J call TRBJ2-5; 8 positions agree with TRBD2. The sample consisted of CD4+ or CD8+ T cells sorted from blood, taken in a trial of the OX40 agonist ivuxolimab. This TCR derives from an adult with an advanced solid tumor such as melanoma, head and neck, liver or kidney cancer. CDR3 amino acids: CASSYTWTSETQYF. In nucleotides, the CDR3 is TGTGCCAGCAGTTACACTTGGACTAGCGAGACCCAGTACTTC.